The clone carrying this T cell receptor beta chain showed up just once. These data come from a study of shared clonotypes between healthy human individuals. Here immunoSEQ multiplex PCR was the method, and the copy in TCRdb shows in-frame clones only, minus some. The table includes about 710,000 clones, 73% detected once. There are 15 residues in the CDR3. Per germline, CDR1 SEHNR and CDR2 FQNEAQ (reference sequence). The V end was cut by 5 bases, the J end by 4 bases, with 15 bases between. The chain uses TRBV7-9 and TRBJ1-5; perhaps TRBD1 as D (6 bases). The sequenced sample consisted of memory CD4+ T cells sorted from blood. The sample's subset: CD45RA-negative fraction. The TCR was taken from a woman in her twenties or thirties in good health. CDR3 nucleotides: TGTGCCAGCAGCCCCGAGGGGGGGCCTAATCAGCCCCAGCATTTT. Residues: CASSPEGGPNQPQHF.